The TCR beta chain described here comes from a study of T cells in localized non-small cell lung cancer. Sample share makes this clone large (0.1 to 1%). No antigen is known for it. CDR1 and CDR2 (germline): SQVTM, ANQGSEA. With 6 bases clipped from V and 9 bases from J, the junction kept 14 bases outside the gene matches. The CDR3 runs to 14 residues. General observations from the study: Uninvolved neighboring lung showed the greatest T cell clonality, exceeding tumor.

Assay used: immunoSEQ multiplex PCR; TCRdb lists only in-frame clones, some missing. The sample carries about 920 clones, approximately 20% recorded once. The sequence was collected from a male donor at least 60 years old with stage I lung adenocarcinoma. Sequencing was performed on lung tumor tissue, taken before any cancer treatment. The rearrangement uses TRBV29-1 and TRBJ2-1; 7 positions agree with TRBD2. CDR3 in DNA: TGCAGCGTACCGGAGCGGGGCAATTGGGGTGAGCAGTTCTTC. This sequence encodes CSVPERGNWGEQFF.